In its sample, the clone carrying this T cell receptor (beta chain) ranks as medium-sized. The antigen is unknown. The data derive from a study of HIV-infected patients and healthy controls. General observations from the study: Healthy controls carried many MAIT alpha-chain CDR3s, while HIV+ repertoires had few. Study cohorts differed slightly in age and sex, but this did not explain diversity differences. Significantly higher mean Gini indices appeared in HIV-infected repertoires, possibly reflecting oligoclonality. The seeming recovery of the Gini index after therapy in HIV-infected patients vanished in size-matched data.

cDNA was made from 400 to 500 ng RNA using alpha and beta constant primers. Alpha and beta chain libraries were made separately by chain-specific third strand synthesis with multiplexing indices. MiXCR, run by TCRdb on the 5' RACE reads, gives a single entry per CDR3 protein. The profile shows 8,000 to 10,000 distinct CDR3 sequences, 5.5% to 6% of them singletons. No cell fractionation was done, so the repertoire covers all unsorted peripheral blood T cells. CDR1 and CDR2 (germline): SGHTA, FQGNSA. The CDR3 extends over 12 amino acids. V lost 4 bases and J 4 bases, leaving 5 bases between the germline ends.

The sequenced material came from blood. The sequence was obtained from an adult in good health. This chain links TRBV7-2 with TRBJ1-5; D unresolved. CDR3 residues: CASSSQNQPQHF. The CDR3, as DNA: TGTGCCAGCAGCTCCCAAAATCAGCCCCAGCATTTT.